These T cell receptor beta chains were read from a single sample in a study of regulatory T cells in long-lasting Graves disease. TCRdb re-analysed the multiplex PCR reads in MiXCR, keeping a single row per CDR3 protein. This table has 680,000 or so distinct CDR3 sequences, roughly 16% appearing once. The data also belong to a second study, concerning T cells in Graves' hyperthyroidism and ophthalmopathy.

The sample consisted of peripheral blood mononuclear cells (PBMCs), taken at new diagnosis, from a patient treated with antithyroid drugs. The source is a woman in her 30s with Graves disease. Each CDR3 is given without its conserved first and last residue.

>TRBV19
ASSIGPSKETQY
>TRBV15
ATSRRAGGGYNEQF
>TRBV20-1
SATIPTGYEQY
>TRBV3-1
ASNSGGGAGGGELF
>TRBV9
ASSNLQGMNTEAF
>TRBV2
ARTGTNTDTQY
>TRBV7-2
ASSKTRAGGGKETQY
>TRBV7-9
ASSLGSYEQY
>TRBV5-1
ASSLGLLAGIAPYEQY
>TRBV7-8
ASSLDGQNNQPQH
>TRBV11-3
ASSQDRGEQY
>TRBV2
ASREWDIGNEKLF
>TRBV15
ATSPDRTSPLH
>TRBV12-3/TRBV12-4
ASSAPGRAGTQY
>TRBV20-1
SATQEKPVGYT
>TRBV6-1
ASSETGHNEQF
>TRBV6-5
ASSFLGQGVYEQY
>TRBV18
ASLALMNTEAF
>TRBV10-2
ASRRVDTEAF
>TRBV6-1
ASKDSDQTYGYT
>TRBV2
ASSDLALADSSYEQY
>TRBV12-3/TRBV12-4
ASGRGRNTEAF
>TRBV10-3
AIGSVQTSGDTQY
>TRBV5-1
ASSGYSGLTDTQY
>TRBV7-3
ASSDGLTGGLGADTQY
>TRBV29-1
SVGQTQPQH
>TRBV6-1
ASSKTVRKNGNTIY
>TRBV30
AWSVKGVSGRGVVREQY
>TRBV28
ASSLNSPMNTEAF
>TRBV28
ASSGNSGLKAEAF
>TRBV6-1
ASSYRVEQF
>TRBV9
ASSVGQPPTYEQY
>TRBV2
ASSGTSGNLYEQY
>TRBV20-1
SAIPGQGNSPLH
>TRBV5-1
ASSFPQGTMNTEAF
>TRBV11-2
ASSPHPGTSYEQY
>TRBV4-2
ASSQDHGSSYEQY
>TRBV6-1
ASSVVRKDTQY
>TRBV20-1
SARGQGENIQY
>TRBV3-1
ASRSTGGVTDTQY
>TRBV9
ASGKTDPASGYT
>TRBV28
ASMMGNYGYT
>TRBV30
AWSVKGGVDTQY
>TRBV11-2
ASRQPGQGISYEQY
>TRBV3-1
ASSQEGIRVNTEAF
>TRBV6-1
ASSERRGRGLTTGELF
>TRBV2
ASSPPPLDLATEAF
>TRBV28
ASSLRLWTIRRNEKLF
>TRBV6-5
ASSSPGTSAYNEQF